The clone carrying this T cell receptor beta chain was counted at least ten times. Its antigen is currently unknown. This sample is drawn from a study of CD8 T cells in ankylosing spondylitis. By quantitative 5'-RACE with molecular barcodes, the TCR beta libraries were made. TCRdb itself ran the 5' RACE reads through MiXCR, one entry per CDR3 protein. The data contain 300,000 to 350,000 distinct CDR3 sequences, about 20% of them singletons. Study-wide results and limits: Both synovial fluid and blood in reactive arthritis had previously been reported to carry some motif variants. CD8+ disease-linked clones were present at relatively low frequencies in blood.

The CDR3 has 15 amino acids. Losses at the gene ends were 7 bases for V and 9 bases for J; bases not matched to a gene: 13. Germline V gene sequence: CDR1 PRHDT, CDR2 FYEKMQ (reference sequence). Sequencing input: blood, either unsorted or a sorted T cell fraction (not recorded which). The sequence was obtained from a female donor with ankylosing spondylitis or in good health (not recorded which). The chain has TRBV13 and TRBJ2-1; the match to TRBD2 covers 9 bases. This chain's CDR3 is CASTAGVAGVGEQFF. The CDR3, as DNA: TGTGCCAGCACTGCAGGGGTAGCGGGAGTGGGTGAGCAGTTCTTC.